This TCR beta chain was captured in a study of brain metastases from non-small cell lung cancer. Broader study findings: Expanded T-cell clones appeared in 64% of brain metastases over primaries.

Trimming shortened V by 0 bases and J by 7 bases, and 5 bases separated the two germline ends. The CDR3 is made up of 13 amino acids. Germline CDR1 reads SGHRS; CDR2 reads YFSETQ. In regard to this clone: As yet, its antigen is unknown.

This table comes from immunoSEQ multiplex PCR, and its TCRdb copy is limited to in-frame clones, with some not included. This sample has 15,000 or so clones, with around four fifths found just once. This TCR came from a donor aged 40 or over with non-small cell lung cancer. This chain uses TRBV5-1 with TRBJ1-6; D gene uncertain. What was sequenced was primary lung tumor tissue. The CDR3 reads CASSLGNNSPLHF. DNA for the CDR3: TGCGCCAGCAGCTTGGGGAACAATTCACCCCTCCACTTT.